The clone carrying this T cell receptor beta chain occurred once. Its antigen is unknown. The CDR3 has 15 amino acids. Repertoires were generated with immunoSEQ multiplex PCR, while TCRdb's copy carries only in-frame clones and drops some. This sample has some 93,000 clones, with about 90% found just once. This sample was included in a study of identifying expanded T cells in peripheral blood. Study outcomes and limitations: Roughly two-week clone count variance significantly increased as total template count grew.

Sample: blood. The chain carries TRBV21-1 and TRBJ2-7; the table calls TRBD2, which could not be checked here. TRBV21-1 is deemed a pseudogene. The receptor comes from a person between 18 and 69 years old in good health. CDR3 in amino acids: CARADSGLVVYEQYF. CDR3 bases: TGTGCCAGAGCCGATTCGGGACTAGTTGTCTACGAGCAGTACTTC.